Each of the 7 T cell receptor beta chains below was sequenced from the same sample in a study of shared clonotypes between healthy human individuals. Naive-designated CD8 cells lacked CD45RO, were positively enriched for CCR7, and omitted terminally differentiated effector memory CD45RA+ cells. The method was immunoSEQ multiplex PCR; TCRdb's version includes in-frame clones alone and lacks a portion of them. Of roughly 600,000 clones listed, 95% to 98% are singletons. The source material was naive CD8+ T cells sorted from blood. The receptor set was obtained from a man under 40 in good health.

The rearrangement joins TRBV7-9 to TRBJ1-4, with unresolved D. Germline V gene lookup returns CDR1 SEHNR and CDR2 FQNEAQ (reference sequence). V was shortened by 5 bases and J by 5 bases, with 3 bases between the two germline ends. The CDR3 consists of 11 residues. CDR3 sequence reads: CASSPNEKLFF. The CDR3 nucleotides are TGTGCCAGCAGCCCGAATGAAAAACTGTTTTTT.

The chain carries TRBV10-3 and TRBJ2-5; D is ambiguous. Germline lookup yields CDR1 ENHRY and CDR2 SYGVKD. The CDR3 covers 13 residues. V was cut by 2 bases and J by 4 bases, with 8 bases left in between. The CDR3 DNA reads TGTGCCATCAGTGAGATAGTAGGAGAGACCCAGTACTTC. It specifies CAISEIVGETQYF.

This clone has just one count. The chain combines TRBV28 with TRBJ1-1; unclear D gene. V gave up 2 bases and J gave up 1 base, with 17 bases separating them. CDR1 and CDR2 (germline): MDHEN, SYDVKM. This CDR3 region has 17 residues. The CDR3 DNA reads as TGTGCCAGCAGTTTAGCTCGGACCACCTCCTGGAACACTGAAGCTTTCTTT. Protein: CASSLARTTSWNTEAFF.

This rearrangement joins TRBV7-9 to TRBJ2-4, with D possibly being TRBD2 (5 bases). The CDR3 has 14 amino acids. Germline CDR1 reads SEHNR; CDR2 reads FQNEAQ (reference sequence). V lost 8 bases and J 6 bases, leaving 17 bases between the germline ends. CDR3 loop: CASHWELGPNIQYF. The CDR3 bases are TGTGCCAGCCACTGGGAGTTAGGGCCAAACATTCAGTACTTC.

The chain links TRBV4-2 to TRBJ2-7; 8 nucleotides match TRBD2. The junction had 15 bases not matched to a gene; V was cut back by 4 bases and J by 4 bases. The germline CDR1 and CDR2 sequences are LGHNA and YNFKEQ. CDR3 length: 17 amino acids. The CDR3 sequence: CASSPPSTAGVLYEQYF. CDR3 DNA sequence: TGTGCCAGCAGCCCTCCCTCGACAGCGGGAGTATTATACGAGCAGTACTTC.

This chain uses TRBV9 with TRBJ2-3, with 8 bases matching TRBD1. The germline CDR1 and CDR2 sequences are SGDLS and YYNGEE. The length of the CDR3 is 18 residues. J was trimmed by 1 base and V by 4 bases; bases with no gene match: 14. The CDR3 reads CASSSRPGQGPRTDTQYF. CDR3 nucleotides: TGTGCCAGCAGCTCCCGCCCCGGACAGGGTCCCCGCACAGATACGCAGTATTTT.

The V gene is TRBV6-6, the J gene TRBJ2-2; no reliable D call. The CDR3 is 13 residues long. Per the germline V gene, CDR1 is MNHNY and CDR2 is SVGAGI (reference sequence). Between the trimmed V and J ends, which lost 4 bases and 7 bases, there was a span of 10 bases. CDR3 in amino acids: CASSSFSGGELFF. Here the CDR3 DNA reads TGTGCCAGCAGTTCCTTCTCAGGCGGGGAGCTGTTTTTT.